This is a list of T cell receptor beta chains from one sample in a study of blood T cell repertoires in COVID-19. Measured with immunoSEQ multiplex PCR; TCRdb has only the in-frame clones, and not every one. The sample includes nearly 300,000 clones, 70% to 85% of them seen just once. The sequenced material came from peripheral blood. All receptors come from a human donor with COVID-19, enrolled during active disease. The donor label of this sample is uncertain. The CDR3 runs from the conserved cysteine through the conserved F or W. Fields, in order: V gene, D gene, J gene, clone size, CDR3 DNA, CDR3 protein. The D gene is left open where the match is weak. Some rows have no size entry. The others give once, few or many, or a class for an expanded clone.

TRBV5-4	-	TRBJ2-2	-	TGTGCCAGCAGCTTGGCCCGGGGCACCGGGGAGCTGTTTTTT	CASSLARGTGELFF
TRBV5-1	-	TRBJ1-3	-	TGCGCCAGCAGCTTGCCAGGCGACCTCTCTGGAAACACCATATATTTT	CASSLPGDLSGNTIYF
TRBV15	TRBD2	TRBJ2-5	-	TGTGCCACCAGCAGGGGAGGGGAGACCCAGTACTTC	CATSRGGETQYF
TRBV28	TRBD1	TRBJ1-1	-	TGTGCCAGCAGTTTAGTAAGGGGGCAGGCGAACACTGAAGCTTTCTTT	CASSLVRGQANTEAFF
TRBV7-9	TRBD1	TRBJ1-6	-	TGTGCCAGCAGCGTCCAACAGGGGAAGTCACCCCTCCACTTT	CASSVQQGKSPLHF
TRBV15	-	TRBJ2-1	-	TGTGCCACCAGCAGAGCCCCAGGGGACTACAATGAGCAGTTCTTC	CATSRAPGDYNEQFF
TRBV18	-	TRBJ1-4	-	TGTGCCAGCTCTCTCACTCCCCCCGACAGAAATAATGAAAAACTGTTTTTT	CASSLTPPDRNNEKLFF
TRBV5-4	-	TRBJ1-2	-	TGTGCCAGCAGCCAGGACAGTTATGGCTACACCTTC	CASSQDSYGYTF
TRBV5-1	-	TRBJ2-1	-	TGCGCCAGCAGCTTGACAGCCCCGTTTCCCTACAATGAGCAGTTCTTC	CASSLTAPFPYNEQFF
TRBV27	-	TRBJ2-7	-	TGTGCCACATATGGGGGGGGCGGCAGGGAGCAGTACTTC	CATYGGGGREQYF
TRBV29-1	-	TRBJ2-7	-	TGCAGCGTTGAAGAGCCCGGCTACGAGCAGTACTTC	CSVEEPGYEQYF
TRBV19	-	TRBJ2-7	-	TGTGCCAGTAGTAGCCGGGACACACACTACGAGCAGTACTTC	CASSSRDTHYEQYF
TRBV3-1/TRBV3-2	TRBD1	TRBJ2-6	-	TGTGCCAGCAGCCAGGGTTTTGGGACAGGGTCTTCCTCTGGGGCCAACGTCCTGACTTTC	CASSQGFGTGSSSGANVLTF
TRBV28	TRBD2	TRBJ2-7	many	TGTGCCAGCAGTTCACCCCGGACTAGCGGAAACGAGGTGGATTACGAGCAGTACTTC	CASSSPRTSGNEVDYEQYF
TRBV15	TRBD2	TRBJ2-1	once	TGTGCCACCAGTAAAGGTTGGGGACTAGCGGGGAGCGGGGTGCAGTTCTTC	CATSKGWGLAGSGVQFF
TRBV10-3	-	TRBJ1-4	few	TGTGCCACGAATCAGGGGACAACTAATGAAAAACTGTTTTTT	CATNQGTTNEKLFF
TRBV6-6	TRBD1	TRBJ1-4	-	TGTGCCAGCAGTTACTCGATACGGACAGGGGGAGAAAAACTGTTTTTT	CASSYSIRTGGEKLFF
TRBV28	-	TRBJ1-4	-	TGTGCCAGCAGCACAAGTTCCGGGGGGCGCGGGGAAAAACTGTTTTTT	CASSTSSGGRGEKLFF
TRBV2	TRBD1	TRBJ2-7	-	TGTGCCAGCAGACAGGGGTACGAGCAGTACTTC	CASRQGYEQYF
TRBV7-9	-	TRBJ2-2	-	TGTGCCAGCAGCATCAGGAGGGTCGACACCGGGGAGCTGTTTTTT	CASSIRRVDTGELFF
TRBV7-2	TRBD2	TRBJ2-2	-	TGTGCCAGCAGCCCCACACTGGCGGGAGGGCGTACCGGGGAGCTGTTTTTT	CASSPTLAGGRTGELFF
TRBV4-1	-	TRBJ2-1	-	TGCGCCAGCAGCCAAGGGCGGATAACGGGAGAGGGTAATGAGCAGTTCTTC	CASSQGRITGEGNEQFF
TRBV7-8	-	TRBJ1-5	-	TGTGCCAGCAGCTCCTCGTCGGGAGGGGGGGTAAATCAGCCCCAGCATTTT	CASSSSSGGGVNQPQHF
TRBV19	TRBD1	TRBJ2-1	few	TGTGCCAGTAGTATGTTTGGGGACAGGGCCTACAATGAGCAGTTCTTC	CASSMFGDRAYNEQFF
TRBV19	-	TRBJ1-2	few	TGTGCCAGTAGACAGGCCCTCGCAGGCTATGGCTACACCTTC	CASRQALAGYGYTF
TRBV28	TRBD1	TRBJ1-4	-	TGTGCCAGCAGCCCGCGGGGACAGAGACCCCGACGGGAAAAACTGTTTTTT	CASSPRGQRPRREKLFF
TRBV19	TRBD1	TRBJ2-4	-	TGTGCCAGTAGTTCCTCGCCCGGGACAGGGGTAAACATTCAGTACTTC	CASSSSPGTGVNIQYF
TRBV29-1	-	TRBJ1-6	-	TGCAGCGTTGCAGGGGCCTATAATTCACCCCTCCACTTT	CSVAGAYNSPLHF
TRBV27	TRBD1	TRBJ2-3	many	TGTGCCAGCAGTTTGACAGGGTTCCCCGGGACGCAGTATTTT	CASSLTGFPGTQYF
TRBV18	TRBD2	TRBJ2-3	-	TGTGCCAGCTCACCACCGGCTAGCGGGGGCACAGATACGCAGTATTTT	CASSPPASGGTDTQYF
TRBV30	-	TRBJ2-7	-	TGTGCCTGGGGACAGTCCTACGAGCAGTACTTC	CAWGQSYEQYF
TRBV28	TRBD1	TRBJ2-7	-	TGTGCCAGCAGCTCCGGATTGGGACAGGGGACCTACGAGCAGTACTTC	CASSSGLGQGTYEQYF
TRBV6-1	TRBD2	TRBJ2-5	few	TGTGCCAGCAGTGAATCCGGGAGGCAAGAGACCCAGTACTTC	CASSESGRQETQYF
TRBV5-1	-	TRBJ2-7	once	TGCGCCAGTCACCCGACAGCCGGCCCCTACGAGCAGTACTTC	CASHPTAGPYEQYF
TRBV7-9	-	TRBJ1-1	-	TGTGCCAGCAGCTTTGTCAGGGAAGCTTTCTTT	CASSFVREAFF
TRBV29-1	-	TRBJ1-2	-	TGCAGCGTTGATGTCCAGGTTGATGGCTACACCTTC	CSVDVQVDGYTF
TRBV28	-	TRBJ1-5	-	TGTGCCAGTGAAACAAGCAATCAGCCCCAGCATTTT	CASETSNQPQHF
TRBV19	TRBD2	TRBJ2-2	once	TGTGCCAGTAGTCCCCGGGGGGGACTGAACACCGGGGAGCTGTTTTTT	CASSPRGGLNTGELFF
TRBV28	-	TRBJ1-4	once	TGTGCCAGCCTCTCCACGGGGTCGGAAACTAATGAAAAACTGTTTTTT	CASLSTGSETNEKLFF
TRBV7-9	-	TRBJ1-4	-	TGTGCCAGCAGCTTAGTGCAGATTAATGAAAAACTGTTTTTT	CASSLVQINEKLFF
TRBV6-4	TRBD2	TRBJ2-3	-	TGTGCCAGCAGCCCACTAGCGGGCAGCACAGATACGCAGTATTTT	CASSPLAGSTDTQYF
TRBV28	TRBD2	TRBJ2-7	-	TGTGCCAGCAGTCCCCCTAGCGGGGCCTACGAGCAGTACTTC	CASSPPSGAYEQYF
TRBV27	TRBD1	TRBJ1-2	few	TGTGCCAGCGGAGGACAGGATCGAGTTGGCTACACCTTC	CASGGQDRVGYTF